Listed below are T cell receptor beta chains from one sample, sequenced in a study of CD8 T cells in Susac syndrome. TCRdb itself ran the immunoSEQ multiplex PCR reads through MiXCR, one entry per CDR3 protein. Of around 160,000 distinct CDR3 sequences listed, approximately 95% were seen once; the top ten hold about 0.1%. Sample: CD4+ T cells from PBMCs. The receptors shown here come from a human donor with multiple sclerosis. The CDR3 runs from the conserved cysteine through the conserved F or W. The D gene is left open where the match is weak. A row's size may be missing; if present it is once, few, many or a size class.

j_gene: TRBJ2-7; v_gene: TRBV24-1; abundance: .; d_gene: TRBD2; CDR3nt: TGTGCCACCAGTGATTCCCGGACTAGCGGCGTCTACGAGCAGTACTTC; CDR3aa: CATSDSRTSGVYEQYF
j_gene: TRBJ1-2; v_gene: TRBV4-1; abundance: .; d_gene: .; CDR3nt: TGCGCCAGCAGCATAACGACCGGGGCCAACTATGGCTACACCTTC; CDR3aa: CASSITTGANYGYTF
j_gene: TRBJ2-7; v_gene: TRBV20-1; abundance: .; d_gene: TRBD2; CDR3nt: TGCAGTGCTCCCCGGGAGGGCCCCCCCTACGAGCAGTACTTC; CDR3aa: CSAPREGPPYEQYF
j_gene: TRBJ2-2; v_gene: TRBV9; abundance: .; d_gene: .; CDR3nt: TGTGCCAGCAGCGTAGGGGCGAACTCAGGCACCGGGGAGCTGTTTTTT; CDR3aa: CASSVGANSGTGELFF
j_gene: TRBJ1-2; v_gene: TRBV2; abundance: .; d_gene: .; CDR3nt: TGTGCCAGCAGTGAAGCTAGCTCCAGAAACTATGGCTACACCTTC; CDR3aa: CASSEASSRNYGYTF
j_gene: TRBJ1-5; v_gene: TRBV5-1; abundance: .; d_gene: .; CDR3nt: TGCGCCAGCAGCTTGGAGGCGGGAAACAATCAGCCCCAGCATTTT; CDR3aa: CASSLEAGNNQPQHF
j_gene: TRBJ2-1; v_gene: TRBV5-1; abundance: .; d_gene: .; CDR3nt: TGCGCCAGCAGCCGAATTGACAGGTTATACAATGAGCAGTTCTTC; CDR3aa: CASSRIDRLYNEQFF
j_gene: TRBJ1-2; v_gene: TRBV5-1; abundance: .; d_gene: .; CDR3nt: TGCGCCAGCAGCCCCGGTGACCGAAACTATGGCTACACCTTC; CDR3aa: CASSPGDRNYGYTF
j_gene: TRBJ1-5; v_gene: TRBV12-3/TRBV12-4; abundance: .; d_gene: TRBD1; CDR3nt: TGTGCCAGCAGCCTACAGGGGATTAATCAGCCCCAGCATTTT; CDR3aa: CASSLQGINQPQHF
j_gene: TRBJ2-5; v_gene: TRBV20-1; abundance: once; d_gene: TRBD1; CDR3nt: TGCAGTGTTTTCCTAGGGGACAGGCAAGAGACCCAGTACTTC; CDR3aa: CSVFLGDRQETQYF
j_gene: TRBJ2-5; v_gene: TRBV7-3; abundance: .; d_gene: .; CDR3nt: TGTGCCAGCAGCATTAGCGCCCAAGAGACCCAGTACTTC; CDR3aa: CASSISAQETQYF
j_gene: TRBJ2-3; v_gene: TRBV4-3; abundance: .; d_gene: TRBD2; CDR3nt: TGCGCCAGCAGCCAAGTCTACGGGAGGAGGGATACGCAGTATTTT; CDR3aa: CASSQVYGRRDTQYF
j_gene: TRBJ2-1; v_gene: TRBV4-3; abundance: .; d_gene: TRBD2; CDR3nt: TGCGCCAGCAGCCAAGAGGGGAGCGGGAACCCATCAAATGAGCAGTTCTTC; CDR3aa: CASSQEGSGNPSNEQFF
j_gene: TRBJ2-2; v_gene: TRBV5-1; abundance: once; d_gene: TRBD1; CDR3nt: TGCGCCAGCAGCCGGACAGGGGGTCCCGGGGAGCTGTTTTTT; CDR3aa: CASSRTGGPGELFF
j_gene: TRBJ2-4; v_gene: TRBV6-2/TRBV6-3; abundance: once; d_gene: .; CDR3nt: TGTGCCAGCAGTTACCGGGCGAACATTCAGTACTTC; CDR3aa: CASSYRANIQYF
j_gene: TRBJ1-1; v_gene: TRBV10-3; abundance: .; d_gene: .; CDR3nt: TGTGCCATCAGTGGGGGTCAGGTCGCCTCGGGCACTGAAGCTTTCTTT; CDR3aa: CAISGGQVASGTEAFF
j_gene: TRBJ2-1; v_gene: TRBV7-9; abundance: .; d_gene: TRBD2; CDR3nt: TGTGCCAGCAGCTTAGTTCTCCGAGGACTAGCGGGAGACGTTGGTGAGCAGTTCTTC; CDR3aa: CASSLVLRGLAGDVGEQFF
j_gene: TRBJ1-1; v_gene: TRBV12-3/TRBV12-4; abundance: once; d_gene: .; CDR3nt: TGTGCCACCCGTGAAGCTTTCTTT; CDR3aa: CATREAFF
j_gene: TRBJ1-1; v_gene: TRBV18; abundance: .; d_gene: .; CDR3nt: TGTGCCAGCTCACCACAGACGAACACTGAAGCTTTCTTT; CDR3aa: CASSPQTNTEAFF
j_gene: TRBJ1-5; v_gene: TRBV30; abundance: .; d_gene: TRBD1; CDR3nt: TGTGCCTGGAGTGCTGGACAGGGGAATCAGCCCCAGCATTTT; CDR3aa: CAWSAGQGNQPQHF
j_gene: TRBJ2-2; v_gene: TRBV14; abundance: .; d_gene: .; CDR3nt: TGTGCCAGCAGCCAAGATCCCCCGGGGAACACCGGGGAGCTGTTTTTT; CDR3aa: CASSQDPPGNTGELFF
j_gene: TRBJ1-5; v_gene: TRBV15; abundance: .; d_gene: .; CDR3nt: TGTGCCACCAGCAGAGATCGCTTCGGAACGGGGGTTGGTAGCAATCAGCCCCAGCATTTT; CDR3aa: CATSRDRFGTGVGSNQPQHF
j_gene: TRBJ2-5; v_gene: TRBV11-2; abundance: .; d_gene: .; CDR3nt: TGTGCCAGCAGCTTCGGACGCCAAGAGACCCAGTACTTC; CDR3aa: CASSFGRQETQYF
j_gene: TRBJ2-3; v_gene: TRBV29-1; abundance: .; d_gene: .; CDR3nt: TGCAGCGTTGGAAAGGCTGATTCTAGCACAGATACGCAGTATTTT; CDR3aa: CSVGKADSSTDTQYF
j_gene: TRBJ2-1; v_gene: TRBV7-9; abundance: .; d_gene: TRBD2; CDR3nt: TGTGCCAGCAGCTTATCCCTAAGGACTAGCGGGAGATACAATGAGCAGTTCTTC; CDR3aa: CASSLSLRTSGRYNEQFF
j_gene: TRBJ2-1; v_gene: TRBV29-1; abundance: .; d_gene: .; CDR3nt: TGCAGCGTTGAAGGAGGCAGTTACAATGAGCAGTTCTTC; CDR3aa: CSVEGGSYNEQFF
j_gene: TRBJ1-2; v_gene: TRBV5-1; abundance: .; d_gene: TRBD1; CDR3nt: TGCGCCAGCAGCTTCACCAGGGGGCGAGGCTATGGCTACACCTTC; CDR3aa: CASSFTRGRGYGYTF
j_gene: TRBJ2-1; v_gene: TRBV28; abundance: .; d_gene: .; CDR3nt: TGTGCCAGCAGTTTATTAGGCCGTTGGGGGGACAACTACAATGAGCAGTTCTTC; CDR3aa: CASSLLGRWGDNYNEQFF
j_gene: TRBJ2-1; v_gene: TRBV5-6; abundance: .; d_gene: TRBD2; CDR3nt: TGTGCCAGCAGCTTTCGGTCTAGCGGGTACGTAAGTGAGCAGTTCTTC; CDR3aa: CASSFRSSGYVSEQFF
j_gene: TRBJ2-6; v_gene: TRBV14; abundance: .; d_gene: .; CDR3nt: TGTGCCAGCAGTGCCCGGGCAAGGGACTCTGGGGCCAACGTCCTGACTTTC; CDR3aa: CASSARARDSGANVLTF
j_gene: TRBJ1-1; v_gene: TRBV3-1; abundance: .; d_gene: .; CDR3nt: TGTGCCAGCAGCCCTAGAGCAGGGTCGAACACTGAAGCTTTCTTT; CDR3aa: CASSPRAGSNTEAFF
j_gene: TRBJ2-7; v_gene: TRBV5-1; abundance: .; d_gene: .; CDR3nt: TGCGCCAGCAGCCTCTTCCGGGACGTGAGCTCCTACGAGCAGTACTTC; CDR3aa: CASSLFRDVSSYEQYF
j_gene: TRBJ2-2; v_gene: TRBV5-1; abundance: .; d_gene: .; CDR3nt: TGCGCCAGCAAAACGACGGTCACCGGGGAGCTGTTTTTT; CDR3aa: CASKTTVTGELFF
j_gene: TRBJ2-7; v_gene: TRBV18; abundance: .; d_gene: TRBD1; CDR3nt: TGTGCCAGCTCACCGGACGACAGGGGGTATGGCGAGCAGTACTTC; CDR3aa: CASSPDDRGYGEQYF
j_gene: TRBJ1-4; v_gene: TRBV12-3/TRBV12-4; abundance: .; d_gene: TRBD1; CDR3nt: TGTGCCAGCAGTTTGGCTACAGGGGACGAAAAACTGTTTTTT; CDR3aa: CASSLATGDEKLFF
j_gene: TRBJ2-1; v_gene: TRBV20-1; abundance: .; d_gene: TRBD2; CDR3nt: TGCAGTGCTAGAGTCCGGGGGGACGGGTACAATGAGCAGTTCTTC; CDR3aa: CSARVRGDGYNEQFF
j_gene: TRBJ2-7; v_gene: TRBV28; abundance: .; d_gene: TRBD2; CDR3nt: TGTGCCAGCAGTTACCCCTCGGGGGGGGAGCAGTACTTC; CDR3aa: CASSYPSGGEQYF
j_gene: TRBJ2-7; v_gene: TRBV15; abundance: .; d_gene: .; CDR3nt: TGTGCCACCAGCAGAGATCCCACTCCGGGTCTCGAGCAGTACTTC; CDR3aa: CATSRDPTPGLEQYF
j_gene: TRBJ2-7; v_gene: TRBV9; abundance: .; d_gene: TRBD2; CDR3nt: TGTGCCAGCAGCGTAGGTGGCGGGAGTGTCCACGAGCAGTACTTC; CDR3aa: CASSVGGGSVHEQYF
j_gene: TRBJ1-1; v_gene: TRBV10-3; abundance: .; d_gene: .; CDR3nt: TGTGCCATCGGGACAATAACCACTGAAGCTTTCTTT; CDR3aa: CAIGTITTEAFF
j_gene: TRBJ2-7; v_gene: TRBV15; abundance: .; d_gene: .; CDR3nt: TGTGCCACCAGCAGAGATCAGTCCTACGAGCAGTACTTC; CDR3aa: CATSRDQSYEQYF
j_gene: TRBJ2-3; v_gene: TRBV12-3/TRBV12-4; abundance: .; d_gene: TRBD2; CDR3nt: TGTGCCAGCAGCTTAGATGGGGGGGTGGATACGCAGTATTTT; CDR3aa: CASSLDGGVDTQYF
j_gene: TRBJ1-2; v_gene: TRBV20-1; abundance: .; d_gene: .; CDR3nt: TGCAGTGCTAGAATGAACGGCTACACCTTC; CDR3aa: CSARMNGYTF
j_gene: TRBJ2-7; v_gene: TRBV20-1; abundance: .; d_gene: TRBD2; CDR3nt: TGCAGTGCTCCAGAGACTAGCAAGGGAGGATACGAGCAGTACTTC; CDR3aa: CSAPETSKGGYEQYF
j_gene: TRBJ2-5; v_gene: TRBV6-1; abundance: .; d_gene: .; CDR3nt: TGTGCCAGCAGCTACACGGGGGTAGAGACCCAGTACTTC; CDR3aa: CASSYTGVETQYF
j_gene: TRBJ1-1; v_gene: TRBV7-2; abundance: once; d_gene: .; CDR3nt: TGTGCCAGCACCCAGGGGATGGATCCGTGGAAAGCTTTCTTT; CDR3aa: CASTQGMDPWKAFF
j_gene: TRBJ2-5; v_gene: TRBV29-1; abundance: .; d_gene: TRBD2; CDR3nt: TGCAGCGTTGAAATAGGCGCTAGCGGGAGGAAGACCCAGTACTTC; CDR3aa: CSVEIGASGRKTQYF